The rows below give T cell receptor beta chains drawn from one sample of a study of cytomegalovirus exposure and HLA in healthy donors. Repertoires were generated with immunoSEQ multiplex PCR, while TCRdb's copy carries only in-frame clones and drops some. The profile shows roughly 140,000 clones, under 80% of them singletons. Sequenced input: PBMCs. Source of these receptors: a male donor in good health and CMV-seronegative. CDR3s include the opening cysteine and the closing phenylalanine or tryptophan. The order of the fields is V gene, CDR3 protein.

V gene: TRBV4-1
CDR3 protein: CASSHEGSTAYGYTF

V gene: TRBV27
CDR3 protein: CASRGLAYSYNEQFF

V gene: TRBV30
CDR3 protein: CAWSVEGVAQHF

V gene: TRBV27
CDR3 protein: CASSPGTGWNTEAFF

V gene: TRBV5-1
CDR3 protein: CASSLAAGGYEQYF

V gene: TRBV7-7
CDR3 protein: CASSEGYRGTDTQYF

V gene: TRBV6-6
CDR3 protein: CASSRGVNTEAFF

V gene: TRBV6-1
CDR3 protein: CASTQGGNSPLHF

V gene: TRBV2
CDR3 protein: CASSDAASGSTDTQYF

V gene: TRBV15
CDR3 protein: CATSSQGNQPQHF

V gene: TRBV7-9
CDR3 protein: CASSPATGAYNEQFF

V gene: TRBV6-1
CDR3 protein: CAQSSSNYGYTF

V gene: TRBV5-4
CDR3 protein: CASSLVGGPIQETQYF

V gene: TRBV5-3
CDR3 protein: CARSYIRGRNTGELFF

V gene: TRBV15
CDR3 protein: CATQPRRRTSGRGDEQFF

V gene: TRBV5-6
CDR3 protein: CASSLSGTGVSGYTF

V gene: TRBV27
CDR3 protein: CASSFTGRDTEAFF

V gene: TRBV11-2
CDR3 protein: CASSLPSLNAGNTIYF

V gene: TRBV5-1
CDR3 protein: CASSLQENTEAFF

V gene: TRBV4-3
CDR3 protein: CASSRGALQSNYGYTF

V gene: TRBV30
CDR3 protein: CARRGSSGQTVSPLHF

V gene: TRBV7-8
CDR3 protein: CASSLSQGREQYF

V gene: TRBV7-3
CDR3 protein: CPSSFGLGAYNEQFF

V gene: TRBV5-1
CDR3 protein: CASSLSTATNYGYTF

V gene: TRBV5-6
CDR3 protein: CASSFQGGRGDNSPLHF

V gene: TRBV5-4
CDR3 protein: CASSLARRSERDTQYF

V gene: TRBV5-6
CDR3 protein: CASSPGQGAQPQHF

V gene: TRBV29-1
CDR3 protein: CSVEDPGVSYEQYF

V gene: TRBV9
CDR3 protein: CASSVGTATEAFF

V gene: TRBV30
CDR3 protein: CAWGQGYADTQYF

V gene: TRBV6-1
CDR3 protein: CASTLRLSSYNEQFF

V gene: TRBV5-4
CDR3 protein: CASSLEPPGGNTF

V gene: TRBV30
CDR3 protein: CAWSQATEKFYGYPF

V gene: TRBV7-5
CDR3 protein: CARSPRAGPYEQYF

V gene: TRBV6-4
CDR3 protein: CASSGDPGGTDTQYF

V gene: TRBV10-3
CDR3 protein: CAISEPVMNTEAFF

V gene: TRBV9
CDR3 protein: CASSVEAGGPSDTQYF

V gene: TRBV4-2
CDR3 protein: CASSQVSSRAYNEQFF

V gene: TRBV30
CDR3 protein: CAWRTSGVNNEQFF

V gene: TRBV5-1
CDR3 protein: CASTPAGGEEQYF

V gene: TRBV7-8
CDR3 protein: CASSLAGRGRAEFF

V gene: TRBV7-9
CDR3 protein: CASSWRQDTGANVLTF

V gene: TRBV7-8
CDR3 protein: CASKTTTGEETQYF

V gene: TRBV6-4
CDR3 protein: CASSSGQNTGELFF

V gene: TRBV27
CDR3 protein: CASSPWGDSTDTQYF

V gene: TRBV9
CDR3 protein: CASSVAVAGGPYEQYF

V gene: TRBV9
CDR3 protein: CASSPTSSGSRYEQYF

V gene: TRBV30
CDR3 protein: CASRNSGSVFGELFF

V gene: TRBV5-1
CDR3 protein: CASSFAPNREAFF

V gene: TRBV7-2
CDR3 protein: CASSFPSVQETQYF

V gene: TRBV19
CDR3 protein: CASSDSSTSGTYEQYF

V gene: TRBV29-1
CDR3 protein: CSVGTGTSEQYF

V gene: TRBV7-9
CDR3 protein: CASSQTDRGSPRF

V gene: TRBV25-1
CDR3 protein: CASSDARGDYGYTF

V gene: TRBV5-1
CDR3 protein: CASSLGLGHSYGYTF